The 32 T cell receptor beta chains given below trace back to one sample, sequenced in a study of cytomegalovirus exposure and HLA in healthy donors. Clones were read by immunoSEQ multiplex PCR, and TCRdb kept only the in-frame ones, dropping some. The sample lists 200,000 to 250,000 clones, around four fifths occurring once. What was sequenced was PBMCs. These receptors all stem from a woman in her 30s in good health and CMV-seropositive.

The table lists this clone with a count of one. This rearrangement joins TRBV27 to TRBJ2-2; no clear D. In germline, CDR1 is MNHEY, CDR2 SMNVEV (reference sequence). The V gene lost 1 base and the J gene lost 0 bases, with 9 bases spanning the gap. The CDR3 runs to 16 residues. CDR3 protein: CASSLYQRSNTGELFF. CDR3 DNA: TGTGCCAGCAGTTTATATCAGCGCTCGAACACCGGGGAGCTGTTTTTT.

This clone was recorded a few times. The chain has TRBV2 and TRBJ1-2, with D uncertain. The CDR3 contains 12 residues. V lost 6 bases and J 1 base, leaving 6 bases between the germline ends. Per the germline V gene, CDR1 is SNHLY and CDR2 is FYNNEI. Here the CDR3 DNA reads TGTGCCAGCAGGAGGGATAACTATGGCTACACCTTC. Residues: CASRRDNYGYTF.

The chain is built from TRBV2 and TRBJ2-1; TRBD1 matches 8 bases. The junction had 4 bases not matched to a gene; V was cut back by 7 bases and J by 5 bases. Germline loops: CDR1 SNHLY, CDR2 FYNNEI. The CDR3 extends over 13 amino acids. This chain's CDR3 is CASMDRVHNEQFF. In DNA, the CDR3 is TGTGCCAGCATGGACAGGGTGCACAATGAGCAGTTCTTC.

This clone was seen only once. The J gene is TRBJ1-5, the V gene TRBV2; 7 bases map to TRBD1. The junction had 9 bases not matched to a gene; V was cut back by 4 bases and J by 6 bases. The germline V gene has CDR1 SNHLY and CDR2 FYNNEI. The CDR3 runs 15 residues. The CDR3 coding sequence is TGTGCCAGCAGTGGTAGGACAGGCCCTGGTCAGCCCCAGCATTTT. As protein: CASSGRTGPGQPQHF.

V is TRBV6-5 and J is TRBJ1-4, with TRBD1 as a possible D gene (5 bases). In germline, CDR1 is MNHEY, CDR2 SVGAGI. V lost 6 bases and J lost 8, with 13 bases in between. The CDR3 loop spans 13 amino acids. The CDR3: CASSAIQGEKLFF. Here the CDR3 DNA reads TGTGCCAGCAGCGCAATCCAGGGCGAAAAACTGTTTTTT.

The chain is built from TRBV11-2 and TRBJ2-5; 7 bases map to TRBD2. The germline V gene encodes CDR1 SGHAT and CDR2 FQNNGV. Losses at the gene ends were 5 bases for V and 4 bases for J; bases not matched to a gene: 7. The CDR3 sequence is 14 residues long. The CDR3 protein is CASSRKGGGETQYF. CDR3 in DNA: TGTGCCAGCAGCCGGAAGGGCGGGGGAGAGACCCAGTACTTC.

The rearrangement joins TRBV5-1 to TRBJ1-3; no reliable D call. The CDR3 length is 16 residues. The V end lost 0 bases, the J end lost 3 bases, and 13 bases lay between the germline ends. The germline V gene has CDR1 SGHRS and CDR2 YFSETQ. CDR3 sequence (DNA): TGCGCCAGCAGCTTGGGCTTGGCGGACGATGGAAACACCATATATTTT. Amino acid sequence: CASSLGLADDGNTIYF.

The genes are TRBV30 and TRBJ1-3, with D maybe TRBD1 (5 bases). V was trimmed by 0 bases and J by 0 bases, leaving 9 bases between them. The CDR3 loop spans 15 amino acids. Germline V lookup: CDR1 GTSNPN, CDR2 SVGIG (reference sequence). The CDR3 DNA is TGTGCCTGGAGTGTAGGGACCGTCTCTGGAAACACCATATATTTT. Residues: CAWSVGTVSGNTIYF. Filled out from reference TRBV30 and TRBJ1-3, the complete variable domain reads SQTIHQWPATLVQPVGSPLSLECTVEGTSNPNLYWYRQAAGRGLQLLFYSVGIGQISSEVPQNLSASRPQDRQFILSSKKLLLSDSGFYLCAWSVGTVSGNTIYFGEGSWLTVV.

V usage is TRBV19 and J usage is TRBJ2-5; 8 positions agree with TRBD2. CDR1 LNHDA and CDR2 SQIVND come from the germline V gene (reference sequence). The CDR3 has 13 residues. The V gene end was trimmed by 5 bases and the J gene end by 5 bases; junction bases not matched to a gene: 4. The CDR3 nucleotides are TGTGCCAGTAGTGCCAGCGGGAGTGAGACCCAGTACTTC. Translation gives CASSASGSETQYF.

This clone was counted many times. The chain has TRBV23-1 and TRBJ2-3; D gene unclear. TRBV23-1 falls under the ORF class, with uncertain function. The CDR3 extends over 18 amino acids. V lost 3 bases and J 0 bases, leaving 19 bases between the germline ends. Written as DNA, the CDR3 is TGCGCCAGCAGTCAGTACACGATGTTAGAAGTAAGCACAGATACGCAGTATTTT. The encoded protein is CASSQYTMLEVSTDTQYF.

The chain combines TRBV7-9 with TRBJ2-7; 7 bases line up with TRBD1. The CDR3 length is 14 residues. Germline V lookup: CDR1 SEHNR, CDR2 FQNEAQ (reference sequence). The junction had 6 bases not matched to a gene; V was cut back by 5 bases and J by 2 bases. The CDR3 DNA follows: TGTGCCAGCAGCCATCTACAGGGGACCTACGAGCAGTACTTC. Translation: CASSHLQGTYEQYF. The full variable domain, with the rest looked up from reference TRBV7-9 and TRBJ2-7, is DTGVSQNPRHKITKRGQNVTFRCDPISEHNRLYWYRQTLGQGPEFLTYFQNEAQLEKSRLLSDRFSAERPKGSFSTLEIQRTEQGDSAMYLCASSHLQGTYEQYFGPGTRLTVT.

This rearrangement joins TRBV4-1 to TRBJ2-7; 10 bases match TRBD1. This CDR3 is 15 amino acids long. V lost 3 bases to trimming and J lost 5 bases; unmatched junction nucleotides: 7. Per germline, CDR1 MGHRA and CDR2 YSYEKL. The CDR3 DNA reads TGCGCCAGCAGCCAGGGGGACAGGGGTAATGACGAGCAGTACTTC. This translates into CASSQGDRGNDEQYF.

This clone has just a few counts. The genes are TRBV7-2 and TRBJ1-1, with D unclear. The CDR3 length is 15 residues. The V end was cut by 1 base, the J end by 8 bases, with 17 bases between. CDR1 and CDR2 from the germline V gene are SGHTA and FQGNSA. In nucleotides, the CDR3 is TGTGCCAGCAGCTTAGATGCCGGGGTCCAAAGAGAAGCTTTCTTT. Its translation is CASSLDAGVQREAFF.

V is TRBV10-3 and J is TRBJ1-2; D gene uncertain. CDR1 is ENHRY, CDR2 SYGVKD, per germline. The CDR3 sequence is 15 residues long. V was cut by 6 bases and J by 6 bases, with 20 bases left in between. The CDR3: CAIREILGSSDGYTF. The CDR3 nucleotides are TGTGCCATCAGGGAGATACTGGGGAGTTCGGATGGCTACACCTTC.

J is TRBJ2-3 and V is TRBV7-3; the D gene is possibly TRBD2 (6 bases). Germline lookup yields CDR1 SGHTA and CDR2 FQGTGA. V dropped 6 bases and J dropped 0 bases, with 13 bases sitting between them. The CDR3 spans 15 residues. CDR3 nucleotide sequence: TGTGCCAGCAGTAGGCGCGGGGACAGCACAGATACGCAGTATTTT. Translating gives CASSRRGDSTDTQYF.

The chain combines TRBV5-1 with TRBJ2-1; tentatively, D is TRBD2 (5 bases). Germline values: CDR1 SGHRS, CDR2 YFSETQ. Trimming removed 1 base at V and 5 bases at J, with 10 bases between. There are 14 residues in the CDR3. The DNA for the CDR3 is TGCGCCAGCAGCTTGTCTAGCTGGAACAATGAGCAGTTCTTC. Translated, it gives CASSLSSWNNEQFF. The complete variable domain, with remaining parts taken from reference TRBV5-1 and TRBJ2-1, reads KAGVTQTPRYLIKTRGQQVTLSCSPISGHRSVSWYQQTPGQGLQFLFEYFSETQRNKGNFPGRFSGRQFSNSRSEMNVSTLELGDSALYLCASSLSSWNNEQFFGPGTRLTVL.

The chain employs TRBV27 and TRBJ2-7; the D gene is possibly TRBD2 (5 bases). The CDR3 is 14 amino acids. Germline CDR1 is MNHEY and CDR2 is SMNVEV (reference sequence). Trimming removed 2 bases at V and 3 bases at J, with 11 bases between. The CDR3 sequence: CASSLNWGDYEQYF. DNA for the CDR3: TGTGCCAGCAGTTTAAATTGGGGAGACTACGAGCAGTACTTC.

The sample holds a few counts of this clone. V usage is TRBV28 and J usage is TRBJ2-7, with D perhaps TRBD2 (7 bases). Germline V gene lookup returns CDR1 MDHEN and CDR2 SYDVKM. Trimming removed 3 bases from V and 6 bases from J, with 21 bases in between. This CDR3 is 16 amino acids long. For the CDR3, the DNA is TGTGCCAGCAGTTTTGCGGGGGCAGAGAGGGATTCCGAGCAGTACTTC. This codes for CASSFAGAERDSEQYF.

The V gene is TRBV7-6, the J gene TRBJ2-7; D tentatively fits TRBD1 or TRBD2 (5 bases each). This CDR3 is 17 amino acids long. Trimming pared 5 bases from V and 0 bases from J, leaving 20 bases between. Germline CDR1 and CDR2: SGHVS and FNYEAQ. The CDR3 protein is CASSPWGNTWASYEQYF. DNA of the CDR3: TGTGCCAGCAGCCCATGGGGGAACACTTGGGCCTCCTACGAGCAGTACTTC. The full variable domain, completed using reference TRBV7-6 and TRBJ2-7, is GAGVSQSPRYKVTKRGQDVALRCDPISGHVSLYWYRQALGQGPEFLTYFNYEAQQDKSGLPNDRFSAERPEGSISTLTIQRTEQRDSAMYRCASSPWGNTWASYEQYFGPGTRLTVT.

The J gene is TRBJ1-1, the V gene TRBV27; no clear D gene. From germline, CDR1 is MNHEY and CDR2 SMNVEV (reference sequence). This CDR3 spans 13 amino acids. V lost 4 bases and J 1 base, leaving 7 bases between the germline ends. As DNA, the CDR3 is TGTGCCAGCAGTTGGGGTAGGAACACTGAAGCTTTCTTT. Translation gives CASSWGRNTEAFF.

This chain connects TRBV19 to TRBJ1-2; D might be TRBD1 (5 bases). Germline loops: CDR1 LNHDA, CDR2 SQIVND (reference sequence). The CDR3 extends over 12 amino acids. V lost 7 bases, J lost 4 bases, and 10 bases lay in between. The CDR3 reads CASKDGAYGYTF. The CDR3 coding sequence is TGTGCCAGTAAGGACGGGGCCTATGGCTACACCTTC.

In this sample, this clone turned up once. This chain connects TRBV4-3 to TRBJ2-1, with 9 nucleotides matching TRBD2. The CDR3 is made up of 18 amino acids. Germline V gives CDR1 LGHNA, CDR2 YSLEER. V was clipped by 2 bases and J by 0 bases; unmatched bases: 8. The CDR3 coding sequence is TGCGCCAGCAGCCAAATGCTAGCGGGACCCCTCTCCTACAATGAGCAGTTCTTC. It is translated as CASSQMLAGPLSYNEQFF.

V is TRBV10-3 and J is TRBJ1-5; the match to TRBD1 covers 10 bases. CDR3 size: 15 residues. Per germline, CDR1 ENHRY and CDR2 SYGVKD. Losses at the gene ends were 10 bases for V and 0 bases for J; bases not matched to a gene: 6. CDR3 residues: CATKDRGDSNQPQHF. CDR3 nucleotide sequence: TGTGCCACCAAGGACAGGGGGGATAGCAATCAGCCCCAGCATTTT.

The chain is built from TRBV6-4 and TRBJ2-3; the D is unclear. The CDR3 extends over 15 amino acids. Looked up from germline, CDR1 is MRHNA and CDR2 is SNTAGT. V was pared by 4 bases and J by 1 base, with 12 bases between. The chain's CDR3 is CASSVSGTGTDTQYF. CDR3 coding DNA: TGTGCCAGCAGTGTTTCCGGAACAGGCACAGATACGCAGTATTTT.

This chain connects TRBV30 to TRBJ1-5; D possibly corresponds to TRBD1 (6 bases). The length of the CDR3 is 12 residues. V dropped 5 bases and J dropped 6 bases, with 11 bases sitting between them. CDR1 is GTSNPN, CDR2 SVGIG, per germline (reference sequence). The CDR3 DNA is TGTGCCTGGCAGGGGTCGGGTCAGCCCCAGCATTTT. It codes for CAWQGSGQPQHF.

This clone appeared once. The chain is built from TRBV30 and TRBJ1-1, with D possibly matching TRBD1 (6 bases). The CDR3 consists of 13 residues. The V end lost 3 bases, the J end lost 0 bases, and 8 bases lay between the germline ends. Per the germline V gene, CDR1 is GTSNPN and CDR2 is SVGIG (reference sequence). The CDR3 nucleotides read TGTGCCTGGAGGACAGGTTTGAACACTGAAGCTTTCTTT. The encoded protein is CAWRTGLNTEAFF.

This sequence joins TRBV18 and TRBJ2-5; D gene unclear. Germline assignment: CDR1 KGHSH and CDR2 LQKENI. The CDR3 totals 13 residues. Trimming cost V 0 bases and J 2 bases, with 4 bases left between them. The CDR3, as DNA: TGTGCCAGCTCACCACCTCCACAAGAGACCCAGTACTTC. Its translation: CASSPPPQETQYF.

This rearrangement joins TRBV15 to TRBJ1-1; D ambiguous. CDR3 length: 16 residues. CDR1 LNHNV and CDR2 YYDKDF come from the germline V gene (reference sequence). The V end lost 1 base, the J end lost 3 bases, and 15 bases lay between the germline ends. This CDR3 reads CATSRVHGTGDTEAFF. The CDR3 DNA reads as TGTGCCACCAGCAGAGTTCATGGCACCGGTGACACTGAAGCTTTCTTT.

The chain recombines TRBV30 with TRBJ1-1; D ambiguous. The CDR3 has 14 amino acids. Germline CDR1 is GTSNPN and CDR2 is SVGIG (reference sequence). V dropped 0 bases and J dropped 5 bases, with 13 bases sitting between them. CDR3 sequence reads: CAWSVRQVRTEAFF. The CDR3 nucleotides are TGTGCCTGGAGTGTTCGGCAGGTAAGGACTGAAGCTTTCTTT.

V and J are TRBV7-8 and TRBJ2-3, with D perhaps TRBD1 (5 bases). V lost 2 bases and J lost 4, with 13 bases in between. The CDR3 length is 15 residues. Germline V gives CDR1 SGHVS, CDR2 FQNEAQ. The CDR3 DNA reads as TGTGCCAGCAGCTTAAAACGGTGGGGCCCAGATACGCAGTATTTT. This encodes CASSLKRWGPDTQYF.

The chain is built from TRBV7-9 and TRBJ1-1; tentative D call: TRBD1 (5 bases). Trimming removed 4 bases from V and 3 bases from J, with 12 bases in between. Germline assignment: CDR1 SEHNR and CDR2 FQNEAQ (reference sequence). The CDR3 has 14 residues. CDR3 nucleotide sequence: TGTGCCAGCAGCTCAGAGACAGATTACACTGAAGCTTTCTTT. It specifies CASSSETDYTEAFF.

The chain has TRBV6-5 and TRBJ1-1; possibly TRBD1 for D (5 bases). The CDR3 length is 15 residues. V was shortened by 3 bases and J by 3 bases, with 14 bases between the two germline ends. Germline-derived CDR1 and CDR2 are MNHEY and SVGAGI. CDR3 sequence reads: CASSYFPQGHTEAFF. The DNA for the CDR3 is TGTGCCAGCAGTTATTTTCCGCAGGGTCACACTGAAGCTTTCTTT.